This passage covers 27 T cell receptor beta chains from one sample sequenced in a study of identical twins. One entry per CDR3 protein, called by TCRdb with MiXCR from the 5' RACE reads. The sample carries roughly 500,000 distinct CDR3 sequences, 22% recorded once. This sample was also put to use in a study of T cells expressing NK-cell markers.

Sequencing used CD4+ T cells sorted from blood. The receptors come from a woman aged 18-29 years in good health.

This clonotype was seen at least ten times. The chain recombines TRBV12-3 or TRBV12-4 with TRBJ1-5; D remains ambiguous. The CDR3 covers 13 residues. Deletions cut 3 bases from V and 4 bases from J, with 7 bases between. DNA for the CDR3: TGTGCCAGCAGTTTTGCGGGTAATCAGCCCCAGCATTTT. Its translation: CASSFAGNQPQHF.

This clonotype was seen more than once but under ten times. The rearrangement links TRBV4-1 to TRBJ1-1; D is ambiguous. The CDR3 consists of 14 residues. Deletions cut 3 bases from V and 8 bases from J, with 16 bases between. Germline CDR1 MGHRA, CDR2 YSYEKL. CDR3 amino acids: CASSQTPSLPEAFF. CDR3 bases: TGCGCCAGCAGCCAGACGCCAAGTCTCCCCGAAGCTTTCTTT.

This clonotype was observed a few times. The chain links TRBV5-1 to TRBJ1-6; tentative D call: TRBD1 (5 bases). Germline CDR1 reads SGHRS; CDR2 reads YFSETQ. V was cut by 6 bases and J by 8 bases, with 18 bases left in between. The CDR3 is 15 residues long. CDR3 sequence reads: CASTSTGQGDSPLHF. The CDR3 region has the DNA TGCGCCAGCACGTCTACGGGGCAGGGAGATTCACCCCTCCACTTT.

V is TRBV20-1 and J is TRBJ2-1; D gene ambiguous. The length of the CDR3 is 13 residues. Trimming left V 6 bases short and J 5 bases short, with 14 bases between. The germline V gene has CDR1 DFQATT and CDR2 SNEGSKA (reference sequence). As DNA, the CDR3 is TGCAGTGCCTCTAGGTGGCAGAACAATGAGCAGTTCTTC. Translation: CSASRWQNNEQFF.

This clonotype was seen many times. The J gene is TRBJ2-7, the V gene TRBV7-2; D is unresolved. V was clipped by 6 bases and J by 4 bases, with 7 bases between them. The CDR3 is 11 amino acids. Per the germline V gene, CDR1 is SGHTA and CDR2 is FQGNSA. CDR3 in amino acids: CASSLIYEQYF. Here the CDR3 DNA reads TGTGCCAGCAGTCTTATATACGAGCAGTACTTC.

CDR3 in DNA: TGCAGTGCTAGAGATCCCCGGGACGCCCCCAGTGAGCAGTTCTTC. As protein: CSARDPRDAPSEQFF. This chain connects TRBV20-1 to TRBJ2-1; TRBD1 or TRBD2 may be the D gene (5 bases each). The CDR3 is 15 residues long. Germline values: CDR1 DFQATT, CDR2 SNEGSKA (reference sequence). Trimming shortened V by 0 bases and J by 9 bases, and 18 bases separated the two germline ends.

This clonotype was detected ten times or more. CDR3 sequence reads: CASSPARPGEQFF. In DNA form, the CDR3 reads TGTGCCAGCAGCCCAGCCCGACCGGGTGAGCAGTTCTTC. The rearrangement uses TRBV5-5 and TRBJ2-1; unclear D gene. With 4 bases removed from V and 9 bases from J, the gap between germline ends came to 14 bases. The germline V gene encodes CDR1 SGHKS and CDR2 YYEKEE (reference sequence). This CDR3 contains 13 residues.

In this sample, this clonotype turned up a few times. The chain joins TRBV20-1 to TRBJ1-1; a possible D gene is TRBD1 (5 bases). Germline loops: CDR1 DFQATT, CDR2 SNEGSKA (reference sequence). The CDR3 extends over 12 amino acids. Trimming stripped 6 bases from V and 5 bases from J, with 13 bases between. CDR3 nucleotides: TGCAGTGCGGCGAGGGGTAAGACTGAAGCTTTCTTT. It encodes CSAARGKTEAFF.

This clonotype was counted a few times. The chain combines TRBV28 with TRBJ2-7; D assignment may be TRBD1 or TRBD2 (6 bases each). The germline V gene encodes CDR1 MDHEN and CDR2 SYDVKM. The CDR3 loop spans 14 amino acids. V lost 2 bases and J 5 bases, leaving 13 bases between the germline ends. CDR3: CASSLRQGTHEQYF. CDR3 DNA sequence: TGTGCCAGCAGTTTAAGGCAGGGGACTCACGAGCAGTACTTC.

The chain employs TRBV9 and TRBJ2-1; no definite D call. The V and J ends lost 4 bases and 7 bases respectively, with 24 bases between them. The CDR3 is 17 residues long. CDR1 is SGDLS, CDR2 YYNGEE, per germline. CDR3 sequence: CASSSRNVVWGKNEQFF. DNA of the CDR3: TGTGCCAGCAGCTCCCGGAATGTGGTATGGGGTAAAAATGAGCAGTTCTTC.

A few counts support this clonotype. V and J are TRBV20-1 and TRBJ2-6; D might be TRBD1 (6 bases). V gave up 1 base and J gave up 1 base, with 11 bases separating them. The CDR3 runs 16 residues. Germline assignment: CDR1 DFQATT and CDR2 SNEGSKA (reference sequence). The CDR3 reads CSARARGGSGANVLTF. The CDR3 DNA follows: TGCAGTGCTAGAGCCAGGGGTGGGTCTGGGGCCAACGTCCTGACTTTC.

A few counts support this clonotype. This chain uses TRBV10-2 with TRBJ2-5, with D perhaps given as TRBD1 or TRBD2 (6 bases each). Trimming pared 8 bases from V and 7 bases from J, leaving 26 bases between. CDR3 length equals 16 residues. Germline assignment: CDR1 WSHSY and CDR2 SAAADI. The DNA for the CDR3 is TGCGCCAGCGGTGGGCGGTATGACATTGGAGGGGGGACCCAGTACTTC. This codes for CASGGRYDIGGGTQYF.

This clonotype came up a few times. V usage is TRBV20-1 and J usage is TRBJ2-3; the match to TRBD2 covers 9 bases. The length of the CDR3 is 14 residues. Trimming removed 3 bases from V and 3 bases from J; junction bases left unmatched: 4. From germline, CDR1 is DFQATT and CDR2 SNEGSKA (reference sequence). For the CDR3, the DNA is TGCAGTGCTAGCGTAGCGGGAGAGACAGATACGCAGTATTTT. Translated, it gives CSASVAGETDTQYF.

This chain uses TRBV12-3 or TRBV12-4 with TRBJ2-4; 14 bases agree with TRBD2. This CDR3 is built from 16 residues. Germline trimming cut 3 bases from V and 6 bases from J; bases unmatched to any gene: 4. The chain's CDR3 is CASSLGLAGVGNIQYF. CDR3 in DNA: TGTGCCAGCAGTTTGGGACTAGCGGGAGTTGGAAACATTCAGTACTTC.

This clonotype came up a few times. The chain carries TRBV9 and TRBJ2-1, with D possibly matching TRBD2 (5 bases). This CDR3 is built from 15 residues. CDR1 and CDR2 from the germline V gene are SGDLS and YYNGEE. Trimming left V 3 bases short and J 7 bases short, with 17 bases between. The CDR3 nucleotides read TGTGCCAGCAGCGAAACAGACTATTCGGCGAATGAGCAGTTCTTC. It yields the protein CASSETDYSANEQFF.

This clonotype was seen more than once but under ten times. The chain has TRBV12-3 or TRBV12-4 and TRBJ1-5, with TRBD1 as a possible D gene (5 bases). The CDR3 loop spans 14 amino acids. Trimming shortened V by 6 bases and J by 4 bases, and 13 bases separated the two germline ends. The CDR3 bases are TGTGCCAGCAGGGGTCGGGGCCCTAATCAGCCCCAGCATTTT. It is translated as CASRGRGPNQPQHF.

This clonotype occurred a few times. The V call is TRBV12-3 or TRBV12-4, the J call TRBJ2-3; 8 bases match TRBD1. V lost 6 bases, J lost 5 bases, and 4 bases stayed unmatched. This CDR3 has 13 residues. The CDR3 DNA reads TGTGCCAGCAGGCGGACAGGGCAAGATACGCAGTATTTT. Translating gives CASRRTGQDTQYF.

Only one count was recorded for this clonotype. The CDR3 region is CATARERRGFLNYGYTF. The CDR3 DNA is TGTGCCACCGCCCGAGAGAGAAGGGGCTTCCTTAACTATGGCTACACCTTC. This sequence joins TRBV24-1 and TRBJ1-2; D possibly corresponds to TRBD1 (5 bases). Looked up from germline, CDR1 is KGHDR and CDR2 is SFDVKD. The CDR3 extends over 17 amino acids. Trimming removed 9 bases from V and 1 base from J, with 23 bases in between.

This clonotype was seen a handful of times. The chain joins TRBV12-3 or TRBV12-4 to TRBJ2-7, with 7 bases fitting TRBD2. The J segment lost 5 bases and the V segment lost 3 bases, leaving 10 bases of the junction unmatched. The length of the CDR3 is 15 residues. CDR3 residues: CASSFRAGVVHEQYF. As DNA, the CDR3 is TGTGCCAGCAGTTTTCGGGCGGGAGTAGTCCACGAGCAGTACTTC.

The CDR3 spells CASSYSGRLGELFF. Written as DNA, the CDR3 is TGTGCCAGCAGTTACTCCGGCCGCCTCGGGGAGCTGTTTTTT. The rearrangement uses TRBV6-5 and TRBJ2-2; D remains unclear. V was pared by 0 bases and J by 7 bases, with 9 bases between. Germline CDR1 is MNHEY and CDR2 is SVGAGI. The CDR3 contains 14 residues.

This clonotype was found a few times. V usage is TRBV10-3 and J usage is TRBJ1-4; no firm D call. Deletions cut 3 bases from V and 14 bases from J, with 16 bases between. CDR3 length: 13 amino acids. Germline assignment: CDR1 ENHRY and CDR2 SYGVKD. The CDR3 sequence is CAISEPSDGRLFF. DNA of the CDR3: TGTGCCATCAGTGAACCCTCCGACGGTCGGCTGTTTTTT.

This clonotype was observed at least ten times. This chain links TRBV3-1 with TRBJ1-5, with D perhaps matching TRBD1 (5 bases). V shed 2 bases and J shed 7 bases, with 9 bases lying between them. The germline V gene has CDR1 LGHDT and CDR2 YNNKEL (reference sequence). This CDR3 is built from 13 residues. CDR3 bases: TGTGCCAGCAGCCAACAGGGTACGCAGCCCCAGCATTTT. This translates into CASSQQGTQPQHF.

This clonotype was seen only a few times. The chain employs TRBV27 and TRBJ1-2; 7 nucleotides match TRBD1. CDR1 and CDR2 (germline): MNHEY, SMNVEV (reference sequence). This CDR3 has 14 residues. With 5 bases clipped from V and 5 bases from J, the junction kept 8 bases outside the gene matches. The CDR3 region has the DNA TGTGCCAGCAGTGTAGGGGGCTACCCTTATGGCTACACCTTC. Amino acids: CASSVGGYPYGYTF.

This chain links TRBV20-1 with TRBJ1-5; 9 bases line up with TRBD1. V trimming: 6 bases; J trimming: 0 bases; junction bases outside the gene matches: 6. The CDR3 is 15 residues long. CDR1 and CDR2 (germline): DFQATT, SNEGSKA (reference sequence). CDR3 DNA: TGCAGTGCCATGGACAGGGGTATTAGCAATCAGCCCCAGCATTTT. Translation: CSAMDRGISNQPQHF.

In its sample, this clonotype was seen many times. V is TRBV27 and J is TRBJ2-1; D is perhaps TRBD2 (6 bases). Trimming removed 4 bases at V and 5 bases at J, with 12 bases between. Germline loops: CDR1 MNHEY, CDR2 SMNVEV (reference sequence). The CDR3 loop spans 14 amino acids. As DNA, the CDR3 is TGTGCCAGCAGTTCGGGACTCTACAACAATGAGCAGTTCTTC. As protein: CASSSGLYNNEQFF.

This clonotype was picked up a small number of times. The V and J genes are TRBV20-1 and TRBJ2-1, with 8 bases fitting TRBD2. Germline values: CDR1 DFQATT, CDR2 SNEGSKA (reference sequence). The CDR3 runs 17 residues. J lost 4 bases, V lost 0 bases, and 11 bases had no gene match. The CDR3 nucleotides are TGCAGTGCTAGAGATCCACCTGTAGCGGGGAATTACAATGAGCAGTTCTTC. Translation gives CSARDPPVAGNYNEQFF.

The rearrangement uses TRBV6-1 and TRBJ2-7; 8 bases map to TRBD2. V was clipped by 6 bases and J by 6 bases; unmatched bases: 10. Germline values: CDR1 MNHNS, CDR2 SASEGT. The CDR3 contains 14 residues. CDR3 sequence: CASSSSGRNAEQYF. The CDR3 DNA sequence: TGTGCCAGCAGCTCAAGCGGGAGAAACGCCGAGCAGTACTTC.